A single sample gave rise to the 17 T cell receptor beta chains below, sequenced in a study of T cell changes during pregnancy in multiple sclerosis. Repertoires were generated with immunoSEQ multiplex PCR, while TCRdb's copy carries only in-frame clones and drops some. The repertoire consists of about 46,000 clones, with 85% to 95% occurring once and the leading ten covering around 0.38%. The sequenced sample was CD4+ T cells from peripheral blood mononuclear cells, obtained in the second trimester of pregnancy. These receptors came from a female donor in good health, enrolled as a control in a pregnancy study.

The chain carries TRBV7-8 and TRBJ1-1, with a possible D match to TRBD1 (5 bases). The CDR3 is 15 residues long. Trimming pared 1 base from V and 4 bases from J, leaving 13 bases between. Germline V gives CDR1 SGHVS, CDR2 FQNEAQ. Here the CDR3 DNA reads TGTGCCAGCAGCTTAGTGCTTGTCGGGGGCACTGAAGCTTTCTTT. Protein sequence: CASSLVLVGGTEAFF.

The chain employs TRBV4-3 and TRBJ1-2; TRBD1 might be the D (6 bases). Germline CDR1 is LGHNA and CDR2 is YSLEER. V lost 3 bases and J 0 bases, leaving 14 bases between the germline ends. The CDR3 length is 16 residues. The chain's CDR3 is CASSHNTGNTNYGYTF. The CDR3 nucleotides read TGCGCCAGCAGCCACAATACAGGGAACACTAACTATGGCTACACCTTC.

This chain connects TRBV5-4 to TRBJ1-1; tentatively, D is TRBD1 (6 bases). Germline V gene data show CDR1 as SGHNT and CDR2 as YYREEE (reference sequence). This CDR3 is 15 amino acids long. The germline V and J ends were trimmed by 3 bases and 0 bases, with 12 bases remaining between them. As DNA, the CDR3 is TGTGCCAGCAGCTCAGGACAGTTTTTGAACACTGAAGCTTTCTTT. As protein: CASSSGQFLNTEAFF.

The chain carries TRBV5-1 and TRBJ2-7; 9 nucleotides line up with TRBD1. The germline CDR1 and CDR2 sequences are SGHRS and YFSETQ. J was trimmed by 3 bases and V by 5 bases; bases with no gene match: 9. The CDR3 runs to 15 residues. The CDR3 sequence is CASRTSPGQGYEQYF. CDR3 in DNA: TGCGCCAGCAGAACCTCGCCGGGACAGGGCTACGAGCAGTACTTC.

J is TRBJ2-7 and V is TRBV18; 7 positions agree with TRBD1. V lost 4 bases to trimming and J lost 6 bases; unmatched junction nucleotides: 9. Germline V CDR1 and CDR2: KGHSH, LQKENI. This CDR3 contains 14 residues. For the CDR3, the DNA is TGTGCCAGCTCACGTTTTGAGGGGGCGGTCGAGCAGTACTTC. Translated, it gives CASSRFEGAVEQYF.

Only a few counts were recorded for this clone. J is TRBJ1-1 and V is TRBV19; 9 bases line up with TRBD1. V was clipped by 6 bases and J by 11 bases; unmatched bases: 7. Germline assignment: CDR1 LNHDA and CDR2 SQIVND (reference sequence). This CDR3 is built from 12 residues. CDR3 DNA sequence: TGTGCCAGTAGCCTAGGGACAGGGAGGGCTTTCTTT. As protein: CASSLGTGRAFF.

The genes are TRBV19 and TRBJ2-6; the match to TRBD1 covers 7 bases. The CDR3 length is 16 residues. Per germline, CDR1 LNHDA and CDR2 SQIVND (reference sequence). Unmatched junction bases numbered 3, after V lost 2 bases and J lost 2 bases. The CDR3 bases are TGTGCCAGTAGTATAAGCAGGGGGACTGGGGCCAACGTCCTGACTTTC. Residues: CASSISRGTGANVLTF.

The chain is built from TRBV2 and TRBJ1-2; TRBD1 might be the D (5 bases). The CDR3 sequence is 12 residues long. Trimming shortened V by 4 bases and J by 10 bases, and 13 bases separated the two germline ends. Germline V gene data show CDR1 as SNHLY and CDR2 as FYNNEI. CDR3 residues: CASSGEGYSYTF. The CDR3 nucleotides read TGTGCCAGCAGTGGGGAGGGGTATTCCTACACCTTC.

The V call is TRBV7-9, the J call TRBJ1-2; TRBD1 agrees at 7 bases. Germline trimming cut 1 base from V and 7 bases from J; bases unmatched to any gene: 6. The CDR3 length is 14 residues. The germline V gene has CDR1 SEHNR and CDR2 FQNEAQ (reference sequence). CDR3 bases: TGTGCCAGCAGCTTAGACGCGGGACAGATTGGCTACACCTTC. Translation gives CASSLDAGQIGYTF. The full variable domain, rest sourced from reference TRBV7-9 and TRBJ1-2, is DTGVSQNPRHKITKRGQNVTFRCDPISEHNRLYWYRQTLGQGPEFLTYFQNEAQLEKSRLLSDRFSAERPKGSFSTLEIQRTEQGDSAMYLCASSLDAGQIGYTFGSGTRLTVV.

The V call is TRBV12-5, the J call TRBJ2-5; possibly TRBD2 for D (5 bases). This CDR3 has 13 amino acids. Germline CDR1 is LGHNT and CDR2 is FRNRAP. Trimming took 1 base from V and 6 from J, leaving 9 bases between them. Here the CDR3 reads CASGLALGQTQYF. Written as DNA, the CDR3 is TGTGCTAGTGGTTTGGCACTAGGGCAGACCCAGTACTTC. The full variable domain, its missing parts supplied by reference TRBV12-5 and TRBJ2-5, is DARVTQTPRHKVTEMGQEVTMRCQPILGHNTVFWYRQTMMQGLELLAYFRNRAPLDDSGMPKDRFSAEMPDATLATLKIQPSEPRDSAVYFCASGLALGQTQYFGPGTRLLVL.

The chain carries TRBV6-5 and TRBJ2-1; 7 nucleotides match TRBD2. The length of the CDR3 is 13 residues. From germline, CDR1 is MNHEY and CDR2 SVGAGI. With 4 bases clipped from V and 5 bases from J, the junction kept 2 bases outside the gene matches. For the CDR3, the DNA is TGTGCCAGCAGTTTAGGACTAGACAATGAGCAGTTCTTC. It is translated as CASSLGLDNEQFF.

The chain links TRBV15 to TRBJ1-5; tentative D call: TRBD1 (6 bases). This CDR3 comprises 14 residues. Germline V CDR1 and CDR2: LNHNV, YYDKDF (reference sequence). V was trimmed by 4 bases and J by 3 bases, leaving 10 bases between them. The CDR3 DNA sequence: TGTGCCACCAGCACTACAGGGTACAATCAGCCCCAGCATTTT. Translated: CATSTTGYNQPQHF.

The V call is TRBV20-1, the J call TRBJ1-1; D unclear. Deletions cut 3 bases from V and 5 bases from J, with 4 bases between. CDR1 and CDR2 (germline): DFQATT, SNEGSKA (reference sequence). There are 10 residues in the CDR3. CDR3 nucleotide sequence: TGCAGTGCTAGCGAGACTGAAGCTTTCTTT. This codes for CSASETEAFF.

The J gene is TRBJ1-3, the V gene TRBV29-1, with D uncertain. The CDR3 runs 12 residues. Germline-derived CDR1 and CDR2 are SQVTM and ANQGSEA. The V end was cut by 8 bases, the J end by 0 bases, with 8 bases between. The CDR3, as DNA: TGCAGCATTTTGTACTCTGGAAACACCATATATTTT. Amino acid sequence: CSILYSGNTIYF.

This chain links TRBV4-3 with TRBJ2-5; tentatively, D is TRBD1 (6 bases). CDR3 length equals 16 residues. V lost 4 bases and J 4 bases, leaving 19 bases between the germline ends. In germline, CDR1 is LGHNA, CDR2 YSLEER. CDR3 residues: CASSPLGQGRGETQYF. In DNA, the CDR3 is TGCGCCAGCAGCCCCCTGGGACAAGGCCGGGGAGAGACCCAGTACTTC.

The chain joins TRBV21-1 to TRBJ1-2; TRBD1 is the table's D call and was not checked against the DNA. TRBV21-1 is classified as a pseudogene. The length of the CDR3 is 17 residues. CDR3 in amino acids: CASSKRVQGFGCYGYTF. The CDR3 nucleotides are TGTGCCAGCAGCAAAAGGGTACAGGGCTTCGGGTGCTATGGCTACACCTTC.

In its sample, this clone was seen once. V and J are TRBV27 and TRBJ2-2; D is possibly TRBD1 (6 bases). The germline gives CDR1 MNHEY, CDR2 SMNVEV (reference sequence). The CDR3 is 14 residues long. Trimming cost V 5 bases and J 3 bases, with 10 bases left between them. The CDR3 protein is CASSTGYDTGELFF. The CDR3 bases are TGTGCCAGCAGTACAGGGTACGACACCGGGGAGCTGTTTTTT.